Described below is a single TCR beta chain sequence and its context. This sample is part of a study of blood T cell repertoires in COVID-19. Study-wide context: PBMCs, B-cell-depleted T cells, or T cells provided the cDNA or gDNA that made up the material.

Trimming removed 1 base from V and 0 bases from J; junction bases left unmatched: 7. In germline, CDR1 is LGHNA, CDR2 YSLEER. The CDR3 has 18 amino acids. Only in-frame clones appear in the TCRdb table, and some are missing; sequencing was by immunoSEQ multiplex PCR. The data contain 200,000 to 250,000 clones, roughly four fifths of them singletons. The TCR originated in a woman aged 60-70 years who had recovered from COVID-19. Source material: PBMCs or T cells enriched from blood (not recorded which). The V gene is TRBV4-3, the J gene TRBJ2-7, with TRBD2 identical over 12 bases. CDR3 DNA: TGCGCCAGCAGCCAAGCACTAGCGGGGGGCCTCAGCTCCTACGAGCAGTACTTC. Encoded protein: CASSQALAGGLSSYEQYF.